Presented here are 28 T cell receptor beta chains from one specimen sequenced in a study of shared clonotypes between healthy human individuals. Sequencing used immunoSEQ multiplex PCR; TCRdb keeps in-frame clones, though not all of them. The repertoire holds 470,000 or so clones, 81% seen once, with roughly 12% in the top ten. The sample consisted of PBMCs. The origin of the receptors is a woman aged 40 to 50 in good health. Some clones in this sample may be carry-over from other donors' samples.

The chain links TRBV7-8 to TRBJ2-2; 12 positions match TRBD2. Trimming cost V 5 bases and J 5 bases; bases outside gene matches: 6. Per the germline V gene, CDR1 is SGHVS and CDR2 is FQNEAQ. There are 16 residues in the CDR3. CDR3 sequence reads: CASSLRLAGDTGELFF. The DNA of the CDR3 is TGTGCCAGCAGCCTGAGACTAGCGGGAGATACCGGGGAGCTGTTTTTT.

As for this clone: A far bigger clonotype differs at one base, so this is likely a read error. The sample holds other DNA sequences that translate to the same CDR3. This chain joins TRBV30 and TRBJ2-2; D may correspond to TRBD1 or TRBD2 (5 bases each). The CDR3 is 14 residues long. Germline V gene lookup returns CDR1 GTSNPN and CDR2 SVGIG (reference sequence). CDR3 in amino acids: CAWTGTPNTGELFF. CDR3 bases: TGTGCCTGGACGGGGACCCCAAACACCGGGGAGCTATTTTTT.

This clone was counted a few times. The rearrangement links TRBV5-1 to TRBJ2-7, with D possibly being TRBD2 (5 bases). Germline CDR1 SGHRS, CDR2 YFSETQ. There are 12 residues in the CDR3. V was shortened by 2 bases and J by 6 bases, with 9 bases between the two germline ends. The CDR3 DNA reads TGCGCCAGCAGCTTAGCGGCGGGCGAGCAGTACTTC. Encoded protein: CASSLAAGEQYF.

The chain combines TRBV29-1 with TRBJ2-1; TRBD2 agrees at 7 bases. Looked up from germline, CDR1 is SQVTM and CDR2 is ANQGSEA. J gave up 4 bases and V 6 bases, and 9 bases lay outside the gene matches. CDR3 size: 14 residues. The CDR3 here is CSVPSLAVYNEQFF. The CDR3 nucleotides are TGCAGCGTCCCCTCCCTAGCGGTATACAATGAGCAGTTCTTC.

The chain uses TRBV18 and TRBJ1-1; 8 bases match TRBD1. Losses at the gene ends were 5 bases for V and 4 bases for J; bases not matched to a gene: 6. Germline CDR1 is KGHSH and CDR2 is LQKENI. The CDR3 sequence is 14 residues long. CDR3 sequence (DNA): TGTGCCAGCTCAACAAACAGGGGGAGCACTGAAGCTTTCTTT. It specifies CASSTNRGSTEAFF.

V gene TRBV5-6 combines with J gene TRBJ2-5; D gene uncertain. Germline V gene sequence: CDR1 SGHDT, CDR2 YYEEEE. The V end was cut by 6 bases, the J end by 0 bases, with 21 bases between. CDR3 length: 17 amino acids. The CDR3 DNA reads TGTGCCAGCACCTCGCTTATGTTTAAGACCTACCAAGAGACCCAGTACTTC. It translates to CASTSLMFKTYQETQYF.

As for this clone: This is likely an artifact of a read error, given a far larger clone one base away. The CDR3 DNA follows: TGTGCCAGCAGCTTGGACGGGGCTAGCCAGACCCAGTACTTC. The encoded protein is CASSLDGASQTQYF. J is TRBJ2-5 and V is TRBV5-4, with D tentatively TRBD1 or TRBD2 (5 bases each). Germline V gene lookup returns CDR1 SGHNT and CDR2 YYREEE (reference sequence). The CDR3 covers 14 residues. Trimming cost V 0 bases and J 6 bases, with 12 bases left between them. Full variable domain (rest looked up from reference TRBV5-4 and TRBJ2-5): ETGVTQSPTHLIKTRGQQVTLRCSSQSGHNTVSWYQQALGQGPQFIFQYYREEENGRGNFPPRFSGLQFPNYSSELNVNALELDDSALYLCASSLDGASQTQYFGPGTRLLVL.

As regards this clone: A far larger clone is one nucleotide away, so this likely arose from a read error. V and J are TRBV5-4 and TRBJ1-1; D remains ambiguous. Per the germline V gene, CDR1 is SGHNT and CDR2 is YYREEE (reference sequence). The ends were cut back, 2 bases at V and 6 bases at J, with 8 bases in the middle. This CDR3 region has 12 residues. The CDR3 loop reads CASSFGEAEAFF. The CDR3 DNA sequence: TGTGCCAGCAGCTTTGGGGAGGCTGAAGCTTTCTTT.

This clone was observed a single time. Only one base separates this from a far larger clonotype, so it likely reflects a read error. The same CDR3 is also encoded by other DNA sequences in this sample. CDR3 in DNA: TGTGCCAGCAGTTTTGGGGGGGCGGGTCAGCCACAGCATTTT. This sequence encodes CASSFGGAGQPQHF. The chain employs TRBV28 and TRBJ1-5, with a weak D call TRBD1 (6 bases). In germline, CDR1 is MDHEN, CDR2 SYDVKM. This CDR3 is 14 amino acids long.

As concerns this clone: With a much larger clone just one base away, this may be a read error. The J gene is TRBJ2-2, the V gene TRBV9, with D possibly called TRBD1 or TRBD2 (5 bases each). Per the germline V gene, CDR1 is SGDLS and CDR2 is YYNGEE. This CDR3 has 17 amino acids. In DNA, the CDR3 is TGTGCCAGCAGCGTAGGGCCTGTAGGGGCGAACACCGGGGAGCTGTCTTTT. This gives the protein CASSVGPVGANTGELSF.

Comment on this clone: Given a far larger clone just one base away, this is likely a sequencing read error. At the DNA level, this CDR3 is encoded by other sequences in the same sample as well. The chain joins TRBV10-3 to TRBJ1-5, with D maybe TRBD1 (5 bases). From germline, CDR1 is ENHRY and CDR2 SYGVKD. There are 16 residues in the CDR3. The CDR3 DNA is TGCGCCATCAGTGAGTCAGGGCACCAGGGTGACGGTCCCCAGCATTTT. It specifies CAISESGHQGDGPQHF.

V is TRBV2 and J is TRBJ2-7; TRBD1 matches at 7 bases. The V and J ends lost 5 bases and 2 bases, in that order; junction bases with no gene match: 9. Germline values: CDR1 SNHLY, CDR2 FYNNEI. The CDR3 runs 15 residues. CDR3 loop: CASSQLQGRTYEQYF. The CDR3 nucleotides are TGTGCCAGCAGTCAACTACAGGGGAGAACCTACGAGCAGTACTTC.

The chain uses TRBV6-5 and TRBJ1-2, with D tentatively TRBD1 (6 bases). The CDR3 runs to 14 residues. V was shortened by 7 bases and J by 6 bases, with 18 bases between the two germline ends. Germline V CDR1 and CDR2: MNHEY, SVGAGI. CDR3 coding DNA: TGTGCCAGCATGAGGGGCTTGGGGGCAAATGGCTACACCTTC. Its translation is CASMRGLGANGYTF.

V usage is TRBV18 and J usage is TRBJ2-7, with D hard to call. Trimming pared 1 base from V and 4 bases from J, leaving 5 bases between. This CDR3 has 12 amino acids. The germline V gene has CDR1 KGHSH and CDR2 LQKENI. CDR3 nucleotide sequence: TGTGCCAGCTCACCACTTCCATACGAGCAGTACTTC. This encodes CASSPLPYEQYF.

This clone was seen many times. The sample has other DNA sequences that encode this CDR3 too. The rearrangement joins TRBV7-2 to TRBJ2-7; TRBD2 matches at 14 bases. This CDR3 has 17 amino acids. V lost 3 bases, J lost 5 bases, and 9 bases stayed unmatched. Germline CDR1 is SGHTA and CDR2 is FQGNSA. CDR3 amino acids: CASSFSVGTSGSHEQYF. The DNA of the CDR3 is TGTGCCAGCAGCTTTAGCGTTGGGACTAGCGGGAGCCACGAGCAGTACTTC.

The chain couples TRBV9 to TRBJ2-5; no reliable D call. With 3 bases removed from V and 4 bases from J, the gap between germline ends came to 7 bases. Germline assignment: CDR1 SGDLS and CDR2 YYNGEE. This CDR3 has 12 amino acids. The chain's CDR3 is CASSGDGETQYF. In DNA, the CDR3 is TGTGCCAGCAGCGGAGACGGAGAGACCCAGTACTTC.

For this clone: A single base is all that separates this from a far larger clone, so a read error is likely. The chain has TRBV30 and TRBJ1-2, with 8 bases lining up with TRBD1. V gave up 3 bases and J gave up 4 bases; unmatched junction bases: 7. Germline CDR1 GTSNPN, CDR2 SVGIG (reference sequence). CDR3 length: 14 residues. The chain's CDR3 is CAWRLTGAGYGYTF. The DNA of the CDR3 is TGTGCCTGGAGGTTGACAGGGGCGGGCTATGGCTACACCTTC.

With respect to this clone: This likely came from a read error, as a far larger clone is one base away. The sample has other DNA sequences that encode this CDR3 too. This rearrangement joins TRBV29-1 to TRBJ1-1; 7 nucleotides align to TRBD1. The germline gives CDR1 SQVTM, CDR2 ANQGSEA. The CDR3 is 13 amino acids. Unmatched junction bases numbered 9, after V lost 6 bases and J lost 5 bases. CDR3 in DNA: TGCAGCGTGGGACAGAGACTGGGGACTGAAGCTTTCTTT. The encoded protein is CSVGQRLGTEAFF.

The rearrangement joins TRBV19 to TRBJ2-1; 9 positions match TRBD1. This CDR3 comprises 13 residues. Germline V gives CDR1 LNHDA, CDR2 SQIVND (reference sequence). Germline trimming cut 7 bases from V and 8 bases from J; bases unmatched to any gene: 6. In DNA form, the CDR3 reads TGTGCCAGTAAGGTACAGGGGGCCCATGAGCAGTTCTTC. Encoded protein: CASKVQGAHEQFF.

The chain uses TRBV18 and TRBJ2-1; 7 nucleotides align to TRBD2. CDR1 and CDR2 from the germline V gene are KGHSH and LQKENI. J gave up 7 bases and V 2 bases, and 5 bases lay outside the gene matches. The CDR3 runs 14 residues. The CDR3 nucleotides are TGTGCCAGCTCACCAAGGCGGGGAGGGAATGAGCAGTTCTTC. It yields the protein CASSPRRGGNEQFF.

At least ten counts were recorded for this clone. The V and J genes are TRBV6-1 and TRBJ1-2, with TRBD1 matching 9 bases. V shed 5 bases, J shed 2 bases, and the junction held 6 bases outside the gene matches. Germline V lookup: CDR1 MNHNS, CDR2 SASEGT. The CDR3 spans 15 residues. In nucleotides, the CDR3 is TGTGCCAGCAGTCGTCCCGGGACAGGGAACTATGGCTACACCTTC. Its translation is CASSRPGTGNYGYTF.

Written as DNA, the CDR3 is TGTGCCAGCAGCGGCGGGACCGTTTTCTACGAGCAGTACTTC. Protein: CASSGGTVFYEQYF. The V and J genes are TRBV5-8 and TRBJ2-5, with a possible D match to TRBD2 (6 bases). The tail of the sequence fits TRBJ2-7 better, so the J call may be wrong. CDR3 length equals 14 residues. Germline CDR1 and CDR2: SGHTS and YDEGEE.

This sequence joins TRBV30 and TRBJ1-2; a weak D match, TRBD1 (5 bases). The CDR3 consists of 13 residues. Per the germline V gene, CDR1 is GTSNPN and CDR2 is SVGIG (reference sequence). The V gene lost 0 bases and the J gene lost 9 bases, with 14 bases spanning the gap. CDR3 DNA sequence: TGTGCCTGGAGTGTACGGGGGGAGTTGAGCTACACCTTC. It translates to CAWSVRGELSYTF.

A remark on this clone: A far bigger clonotype differs at one base, so this is likely a read error. Because it lacks the conserved phenylalanine or tryptophan at the end, this CDR3 is likely a read error. The genes are TRBV28 and TRBJ1-1, with TRBD1 as a possible D gene (6 bases). Trimming pared 4 bases from V and 1 base from J, leaving 13 bases between. Germline assignment: CDR1 MDHEN and CDR2 SYDVKM. This CDR3 region has 15 residues. CDR3 protein: CASSSTGLWNTEAFL. DNA for the CDR3: TGTGCCAGCAGTTCTACAGGGCTGTGGAACACTGAAGCTTTCCTT.

This clone was counted only a few times. The J gene is TRBJ2-7, the V gene TRBV4-1, with 7 nucleotides matching TRBD1. Germline CDR1 reads MGHRA; CDR2 reads YSYEKL. With V trimmed by 0 bases and J by 3 bases, 5 bases remained unmatched. This CDR3 is 15 amino acids long. The CDR3 DNA reads TGCGCCAGCAGCCAAGATTACAGGGGTCTCTACGAGCAGTACTTC. This gives the protein CASSQDYRGLYEQYF.

This chain joins TRBV5-1 and TRBJ2-3, with 11 bases fitting TRBD2. V lost 3 bases to trimming and J lost 5 bases; unmatched junction nucleotides: 8. Looked up from germline, CDR1 is SGHRS and CDR2 is YFSETQ. CDR3 length equals 16 residues. DNA for the CDR3: TGCGCCAGCAGCTCGAATAGCGGGAGGGGTAGAGATACGCAGTATTTT. It specifies CASSSNSGRGRDTQYF.

The rearrangement links TRBV7-2 to TRBJ2-7, with TRBD1 matching over 10 bases. The CDR3 spans 15 residues. Germline assignment: CDR1 SGHTA and CDR2 FQGNSA. V dropped 5 bases and J dropped 4; count of bases not matched to a gene: 8. The CDR3 region has the DNA TGTGCCAGCAGCGACGGGACAGGGGAATCATACGAGCAGTACTTC. Translated: CASSDGTGESYEQYF. The whole variable domain, filled in from reference TRBV7-2 and TRBJ2-7, reads GAGVSQSPSNKVTEKGKDVELRCDPISGHTALYWYRQSLGQGLEFLIYFQGNSAPDKSGLPSDRFSAERTGGSVSTLTIQRTQQEDSAVYLCASSDGTGESYEQYFGPGTRLTVT.

The rearrangement links TRBV2 to TRBJ1-1; a weak D match, TRBD1 (5 bases). The CDR3 spans 12 residues. The ends were cut back, 5 bases at V and 5 bases at J, with 9 bases in the middle. Germline V gene data show CDR1 as SNHLY and CDR2 as FYNNEI. This chain's CDR3 is CASSPTVTEAFF. In nucleotides, the CDR3 is TGTGCCAGCAGTCCGACAGTAACTGAAGCTTTCTTT.